The subject of this entry is one TCR beta chain. These data are taken from a study of blood T cell repertoires in COVID-19. The germline gives CDR1 MNHEY, CDR2 SVGEGT. Losses at the gene ends were 5 bases for V and 3 bases for J; bases not matched to a gene: 8. There are 16 residues in the CDR3. The data were produced by immunoSEQ multiplex PCR, yet TCRdb's version contains in-frame clones alone and is incomplete. The sample contains 110,000 or so clones, around 84% of which appear only once. Sequenced input: peripheral blood. The chain is built from TRBV6-2 or TRBV6-3 and TRBJ1-5, with 9 nucleotides matching TRBD1. This TCR was recovered from a woman aged 40-49 years with acute or convalescent COVID-19. The CDR3 spells CASSGRDRALNQPQHF. CDR3 sequence (DNA): TGTGCCAGCAGTGGTCGGGACAGGGCCCTCAATCAGCCCCAGCATTTT.